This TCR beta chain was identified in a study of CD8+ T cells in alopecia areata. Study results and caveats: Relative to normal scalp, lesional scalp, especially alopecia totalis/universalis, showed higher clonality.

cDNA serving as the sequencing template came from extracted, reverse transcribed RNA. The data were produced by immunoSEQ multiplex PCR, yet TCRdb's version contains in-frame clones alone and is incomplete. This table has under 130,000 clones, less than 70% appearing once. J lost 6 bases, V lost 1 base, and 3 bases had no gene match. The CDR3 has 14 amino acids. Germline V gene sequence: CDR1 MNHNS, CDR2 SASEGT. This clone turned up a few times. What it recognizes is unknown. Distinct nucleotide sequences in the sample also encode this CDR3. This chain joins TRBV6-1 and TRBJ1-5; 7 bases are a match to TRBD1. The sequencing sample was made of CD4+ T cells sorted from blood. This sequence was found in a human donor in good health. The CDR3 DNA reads TGTGCCAGCAGTGAAGGACAGGGCGGTCAGCCCCAGCATTTT. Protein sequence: CASSEGQGGQPQHF.